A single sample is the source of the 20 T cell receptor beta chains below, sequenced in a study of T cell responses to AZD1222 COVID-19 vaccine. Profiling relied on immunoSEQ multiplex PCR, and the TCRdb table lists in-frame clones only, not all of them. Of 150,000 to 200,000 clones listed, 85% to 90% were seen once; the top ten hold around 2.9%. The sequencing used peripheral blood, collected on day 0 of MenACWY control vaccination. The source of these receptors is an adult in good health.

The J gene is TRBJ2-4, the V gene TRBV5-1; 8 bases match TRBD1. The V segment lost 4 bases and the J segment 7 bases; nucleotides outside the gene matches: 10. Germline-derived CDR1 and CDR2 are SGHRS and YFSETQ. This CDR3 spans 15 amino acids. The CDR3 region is CASSRGWTGPNIQYF. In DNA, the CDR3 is TGCGCCAGCAGCCGAGGGTGGACAGGGCCTAACATTCAGTACTTC. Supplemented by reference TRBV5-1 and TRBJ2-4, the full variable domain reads KAGVTQTPRYLIKTRGQQVTLSCSPISGHRSVSWYQQTPGQGLQFLFEYFSETQRNKGNFPGRFSGRQFSNSRSEMNVSTLELGDSALYLCASSRGWTGPNIQYFGAGTRLSVL.

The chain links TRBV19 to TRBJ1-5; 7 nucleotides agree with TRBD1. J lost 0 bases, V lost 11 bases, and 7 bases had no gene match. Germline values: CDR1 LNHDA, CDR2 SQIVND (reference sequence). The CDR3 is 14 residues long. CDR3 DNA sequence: TGTGCCGGCGGGACAGATTATAGCAATCAGCCCCAGCATTTT. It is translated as CAGGTDYSNQPQHF.

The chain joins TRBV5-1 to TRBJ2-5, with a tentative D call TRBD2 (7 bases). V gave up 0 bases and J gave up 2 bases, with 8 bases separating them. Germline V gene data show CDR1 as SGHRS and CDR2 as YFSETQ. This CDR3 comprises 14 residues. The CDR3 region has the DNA TGCGCCAGCAGCTTGGAGGGGGGGCAAGAGACCCAGTACTTC. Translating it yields CASSLEGGQETQYF.

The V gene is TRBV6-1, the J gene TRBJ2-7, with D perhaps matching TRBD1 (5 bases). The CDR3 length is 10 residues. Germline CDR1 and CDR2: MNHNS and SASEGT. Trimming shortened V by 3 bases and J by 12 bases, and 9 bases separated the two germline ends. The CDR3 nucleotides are TGTGCCAGCAGTGACAGGGTCGGGTACTTC. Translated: CASSDRVGYF.

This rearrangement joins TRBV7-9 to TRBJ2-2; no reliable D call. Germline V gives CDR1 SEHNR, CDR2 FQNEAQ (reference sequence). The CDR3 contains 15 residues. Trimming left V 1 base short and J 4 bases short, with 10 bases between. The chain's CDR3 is CASSLGGSFTGELFF. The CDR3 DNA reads TGTGCCAGCAGCTTAGGAGGTTCCTTCACCGGGGAGCTGTTTTTT.

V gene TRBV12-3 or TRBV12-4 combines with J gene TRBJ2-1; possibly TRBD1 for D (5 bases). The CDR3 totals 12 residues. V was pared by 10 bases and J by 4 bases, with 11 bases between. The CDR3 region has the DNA TGTGCCATCCTCCAGGGATACAATGAGCAGTTCTTC. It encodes CAILQGYNEQFF.

This CDR3 is CASSSPGSRAEAFF. The CDR3 DNA sequence: TGTGCCAGCAGTTCCCCGGGCAGCAGGGCTGAAGCTTTCTTT. The chain combines TRBV28 with TRBJ1-1; perhaps TRBD1 as D (5 bases). The CDR3 is 14 amino acids. Deletions cut 4 bases from V and 6 bases from J, with 15 bases between. Germline V gene lookup returns CDR1 MDHEN and CDR2 SYDVKM.

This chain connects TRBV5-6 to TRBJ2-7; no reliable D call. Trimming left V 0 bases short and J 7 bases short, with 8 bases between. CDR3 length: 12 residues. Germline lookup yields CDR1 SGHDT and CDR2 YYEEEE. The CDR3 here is CASSLGAEEQYF. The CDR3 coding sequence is TGTGCCAGCAGCTTGGGGGCGGAGGAGCAGTACTTC.

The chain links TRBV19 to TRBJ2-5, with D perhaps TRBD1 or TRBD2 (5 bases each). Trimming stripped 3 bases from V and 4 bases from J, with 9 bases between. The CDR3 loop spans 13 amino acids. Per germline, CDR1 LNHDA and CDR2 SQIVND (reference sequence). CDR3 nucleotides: TGTGCCAGTAGTATTGGGGGTCGAGAGACCCAGTACTTC. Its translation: CASSIGGRETQYF.

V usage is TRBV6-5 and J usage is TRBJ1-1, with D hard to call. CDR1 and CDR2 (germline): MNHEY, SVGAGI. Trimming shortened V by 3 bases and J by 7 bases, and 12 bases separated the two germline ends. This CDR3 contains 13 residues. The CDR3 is CASSYGPSNEAFF. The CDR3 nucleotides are TGTGCCAGCAGTTATGGTCCCTCGAATGAAGCTTTCTTT.

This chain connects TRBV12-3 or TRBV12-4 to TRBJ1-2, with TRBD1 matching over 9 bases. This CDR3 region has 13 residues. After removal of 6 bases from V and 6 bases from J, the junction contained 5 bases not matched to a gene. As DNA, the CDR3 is TGTGCCAGCAGCAGGGACAGGGCGAATGGCTACACCTTC. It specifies CASSRDRANGYTF.

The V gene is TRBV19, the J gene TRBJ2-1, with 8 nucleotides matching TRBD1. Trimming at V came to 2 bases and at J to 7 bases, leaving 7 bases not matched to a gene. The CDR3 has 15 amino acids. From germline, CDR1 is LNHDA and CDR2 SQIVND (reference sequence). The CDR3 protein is CASSITQGAPNEQFF. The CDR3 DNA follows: TGTGCCAGTAGTATAACCCAGGGGGCGCCGAATGAGCAGTTCTTC.

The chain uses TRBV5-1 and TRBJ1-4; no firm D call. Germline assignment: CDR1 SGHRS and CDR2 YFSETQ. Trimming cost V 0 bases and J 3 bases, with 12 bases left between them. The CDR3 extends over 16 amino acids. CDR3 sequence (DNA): TGCGCCAGCAGCTTGGAGCCGGTGCGGGCTAATGAAAAACTGTTTTTT. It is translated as CASSLEPVRANEKLFF. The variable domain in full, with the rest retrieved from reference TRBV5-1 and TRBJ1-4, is KAGVTQTPRYLIKTRGQQVTLSCSPISGHRSVSWYQQTPGQGLQFLFEYFSETQRNKGNFPGRFSGRQFSNSRSEMNVSTLELGDSALYLCASSLEPVRANEKLFFGSGTQLSVL.

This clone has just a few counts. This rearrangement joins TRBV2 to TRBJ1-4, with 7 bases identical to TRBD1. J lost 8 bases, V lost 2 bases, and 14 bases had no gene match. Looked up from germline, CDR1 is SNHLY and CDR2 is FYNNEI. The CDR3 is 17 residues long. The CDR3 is CASSEFAGGLRAEKLFF. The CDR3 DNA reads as TGTGCCAGCAGTGAATTTGCAGGGGGTCTTCGAGCGGAAAAACTGTTTTTT.

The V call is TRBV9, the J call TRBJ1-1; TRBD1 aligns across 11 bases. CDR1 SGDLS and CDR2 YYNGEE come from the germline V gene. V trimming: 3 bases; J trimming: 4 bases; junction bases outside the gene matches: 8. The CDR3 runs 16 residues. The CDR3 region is CASSGTGGPHVTEAFF. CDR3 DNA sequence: TGTGCCAGCAGCGGGACAGGGGGCCCTCATGTCACTGAAGCTTTCTTT.

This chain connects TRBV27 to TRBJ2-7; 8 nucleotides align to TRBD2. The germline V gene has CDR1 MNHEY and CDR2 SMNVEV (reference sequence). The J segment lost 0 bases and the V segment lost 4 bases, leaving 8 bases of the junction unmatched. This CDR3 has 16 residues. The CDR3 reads CASSSILSGVSYEQYF. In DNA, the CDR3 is TGTGCCAGCAGTTCAATTCTTAGCGGGGTCTCCTACGAGCAGTACTTC.

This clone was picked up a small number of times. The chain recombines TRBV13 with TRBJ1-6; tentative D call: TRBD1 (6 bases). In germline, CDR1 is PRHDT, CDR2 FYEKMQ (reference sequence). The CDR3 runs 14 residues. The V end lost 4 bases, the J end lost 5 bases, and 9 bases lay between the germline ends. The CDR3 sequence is CASSYGQNNSPLHF. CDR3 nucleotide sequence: TGTGCCAGCAGCTACGGACAGAATAATTCACCCCTCCACTTT.

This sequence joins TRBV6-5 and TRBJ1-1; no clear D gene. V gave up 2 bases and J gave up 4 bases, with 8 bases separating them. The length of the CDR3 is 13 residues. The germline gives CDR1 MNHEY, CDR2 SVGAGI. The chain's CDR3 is CASSYGSGTEAFF. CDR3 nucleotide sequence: TGTGCCAGCAGTTACGGTAGTGGCACTGAAGCTTTCTTT.

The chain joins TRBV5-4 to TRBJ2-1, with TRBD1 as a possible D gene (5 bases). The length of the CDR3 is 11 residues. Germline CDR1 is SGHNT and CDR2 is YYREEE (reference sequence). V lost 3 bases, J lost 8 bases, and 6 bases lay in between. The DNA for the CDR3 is TGTGCCAGCAGCTGGGGCTATGAGCAGTTCTTC. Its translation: CASSWGYEQFF.

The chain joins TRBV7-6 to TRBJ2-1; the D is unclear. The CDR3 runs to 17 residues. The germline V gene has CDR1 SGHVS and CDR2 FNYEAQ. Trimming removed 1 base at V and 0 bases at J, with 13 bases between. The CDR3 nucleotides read TGTGCCAGCAGCTTAGATATTCAAGAGAGCTCCTACAATGAGCAGTTCTTC. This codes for CASSLDIQESSYNEQFF.